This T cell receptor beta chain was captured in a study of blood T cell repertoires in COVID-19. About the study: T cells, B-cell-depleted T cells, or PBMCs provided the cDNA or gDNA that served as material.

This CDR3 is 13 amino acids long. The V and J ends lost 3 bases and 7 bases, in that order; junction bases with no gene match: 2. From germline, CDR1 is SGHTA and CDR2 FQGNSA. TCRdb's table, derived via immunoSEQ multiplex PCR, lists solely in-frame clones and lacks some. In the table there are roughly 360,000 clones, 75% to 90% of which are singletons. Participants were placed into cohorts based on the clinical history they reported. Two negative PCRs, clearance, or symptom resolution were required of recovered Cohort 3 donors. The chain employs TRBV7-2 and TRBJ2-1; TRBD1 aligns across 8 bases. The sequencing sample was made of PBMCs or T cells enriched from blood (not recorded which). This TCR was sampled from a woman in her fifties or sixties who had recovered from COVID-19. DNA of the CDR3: TGTGCCAGCAGCTTGACAGGGGTGAATGAGCAGTTCTTC. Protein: CASSLTGVNEQFF.